The 11 T cell receptor beta chains listed next were all sequenced from one sample in a study of tumor and adjacent non-tumor tissue in lung cancer. This sample's RNA came from whole unsorted tissue. Three rounds of nested PCR, following a modified ARM-PCR protocol, produced the TCRbeta library. Via MiXCR, TCRdb re-called the multiplex PCR reads, giving one row per CDR3 protein. The repertoire holds some 77,000 distinct CDR3 sequences, around two thirds seen once, with roughly an eighth in the top ten. The specimen sequenced was lung tumor tissue. These receptors all stem from a woman in her 70s with non-small cell lung cancer.

Notes on this clonotype: Germline is not matched at one junction end, which may reflect a read error. The CDR3 loop reads CVSSDDGSVQETQYF. The CDR3 DNA reads TGTGTCAGCAGCGACGATGGGTCAGTCCAAGAGACCCAGTACTTC. The chain carries TRBV7-8 and TRBJ2-5; D unresolved. The CDR3 is 15 amino acids. CDR1 is SGHVS and CDR2 is FQNEAQ in the germline V gene.

This clonotype was picked up a small number of times. This sequence joins TRBV6-1 and TRBJ1-5, with a tentative D call TRBD1 (5 bases). The CDR3 runs to 15 residues. V lost 9 bases and J lost 6, with 21 bases in between. CDR1 MNHNS and CDR2 SASEGT come from the germline V gene. CDR3 DNA sequence: TGTGCCAGGAGCGACATTGGGGCATGGAGTCAGCCCCAGCATTTT. This sequence encodes CARSDIGAWSQPQHF.

This clonotype was seen only once. The junction does not match germline at one end; this may be a read error. The chain is built from TRBV4-1 and TRBJ1-1; maybe TRBD1 (5 bases). This CDR3 has 16 amino acids. CDR1 is MGHRA, CDR2 YSYEKL, per germline. The CDR3 bases are TGCGCCTGCAGCCAAGTGGGTCAGGGTGTTGACACTGAAGCATTCTTT. This encodes CACSQVGQGVDTEAFF.

About this clonotype: A read error may explain this, as a much larger clone is one base away. The gene calls are TRBV7-3 and TRBJ2-3, with 9 bases aligning to TRBD2. Germline V gives CDR1 SGHTA, CDR2 FQGTGA. CDR3 length: 16 residues. The CDR3 loop reads CAGSRQAGGETDTQYF. The CDR3 DNA is TGTGCCGGCAGCAGACAAGCGGGAGGTGAGACAGATACGCAGTATTTT.

Regarding this clonotype: A read error may produce the germline difference seen at one junction end. This chain joins TRBV5-1 and TRBJ1-5; perhaps TRBD1 as D (5 bases). Germline CDR1 SGHRS, CDR2 YFSETQ. This CDR3 is built from 15 residues. This chain's CDR3 is CTSSVVGREGQPQHF. CDR3 in DNA: TGCACCAGCAGCGTGGTGGGCAGGGAGGGACAGCCCCAGCATTTT.

Note on this clonotype: Lacking the conserved final phenylalanine or tryptophan, this CDR3 likely reflects a read error. This CDR3 is CATGTSGSNTVELFS. The CDR3 bases are TGTGCCACAGGGACTAGCGGATCGAACACCGTGGAGCTGTTTTCT. V and J are TRBV24-1 and TRBJ2-2; 11 nucleotides line up with TRBD2. The germline V gene has CDR1 KGHDR and CDR2 SFDVKD. This CDR3 spans 15 amino acids.

The V call is TRBV5-5, the J call TRBJ2-2; tentative D call: TRBD1 (6 bases). The CDR3 has 15 residues. The germline V and J ends were trimmed by 9 bases and 5 bases, with 20 bases remaining between them. Germline lookup yields CDR1 SGHKS and CDR2 YYEKEE (reference sequence). As DNA, the CDR3 is TGTGCCATCGCCGGACAGCCCATGAAGACCGGGGAGCTGTTTTTT. Translation gives CAIAGQPMKTGELFF.

As to this clonotype: A much more abundant neighbour one base away suggests this may be a read error. V and J are TRBV5-1 and TRBJ2-1; 9 bases fit TRBD1. The CDR3 is 15 residues long. The V gene's germline CDR1 is SGHRS and CDR2 YFSETQ. The CDR3 region is CASNLAQGAIHEQFF. In DNA, the CDR3 is TGCGCCAGCAACTTGGCACAGGGGGCGATCCATGAGCAGTTCTTC.

Comment on this clonotype: One end of the junction varies from germline; a read error may be responsible. The genes are TRBV6-5 and TRBJ2-1; D possibly corresponds to TRBD2 (5 bases). In germline, CDR1 is MNHEY, CDR2 SVGAGI. This CDR3 region has 15 residues. DNA for the CDR3: TGTGCCAGCAGCCTACTAGAGGGAGTGGCGAATGAGCGGTTCTTC. It specifies CASSLLEGVANERFF.

A remark on this clonotype: At one end the junction does not follow the germline gene, possibly because of a read error. V is TRBV7-7 and J is TRBJ2-3; TRBD2 matches at 11 bases. The germline V gene has CDR1 SSHAT and CDR2 FNYEAQ (reference sequence). This CDR3 region has 16 residues. The CDR3 is CASSPGLAGATDTQYF. The CDR3 coding sequence is TGTGCTAGCAGCCCCGGACTAGCGGGTGCCACAGATACGCAGTATTTT.

The chain has TRBV7-3 and TRBJ2-3, with D unresolved. Germline V lookup: CDR1 SGHTA, CDR2 FQGTGA. The V gene lost 1 base and the J gene lost 3 bases, with 11 bases spanning the gap. The CDR3 extends over 15 amino acids. DNA for the CDR3: TGTGCCAGCAGCTTAAAAGCACCCTTTACAGATACGCAGTATTTT. It translates to CASSLKAPFTDTQYF.